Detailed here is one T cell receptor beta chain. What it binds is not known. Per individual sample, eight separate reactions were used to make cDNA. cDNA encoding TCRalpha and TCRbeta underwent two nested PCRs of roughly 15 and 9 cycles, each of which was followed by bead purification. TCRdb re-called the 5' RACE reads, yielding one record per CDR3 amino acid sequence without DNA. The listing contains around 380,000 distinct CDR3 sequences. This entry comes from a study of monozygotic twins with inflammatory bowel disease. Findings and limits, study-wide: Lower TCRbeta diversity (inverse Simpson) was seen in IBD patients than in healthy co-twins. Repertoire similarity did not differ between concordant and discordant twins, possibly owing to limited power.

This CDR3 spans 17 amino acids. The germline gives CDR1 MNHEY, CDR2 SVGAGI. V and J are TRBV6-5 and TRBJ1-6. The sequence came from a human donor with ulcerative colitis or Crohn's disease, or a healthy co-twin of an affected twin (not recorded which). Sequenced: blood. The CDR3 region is CASSYSIRPASNSPLHF.